Following are 24 T cell receptor beta chains from one sample sequenced in a study of cytomegalovirus exposure and HLA in healthy donors. PCR was performed using 60 Vbeta and 13 Jbeta primers. Sequenced by immunoSEQ multiplex PCR; TCRdb stores in-frame clones only, minus some. The sample comprises nearly 110,000 clones, approximately 79% of which are singletons, and around 13% rests with the top ten. The sample consisted of PBMCs. Receptor source: a woman between 40 and 55 years old in good health and CMV-seropositive.

The rearrangement links TRBV30 to TRBJ1-5; TRBD1 matches at 7 bases. CDR1 is GTSNPN and CDR2 is SVGIG in the germline V gene (reference sequence). CDR3 length: 15 residues. Trimming removed 3 bases from V and 3 bases from J; junction bases left unmatched: 8. DNA of the CDR3: TGTGCCTGGAGCCTGGACAGGCCCTACAATCAGCCCCAGCATTTT. Protein: CAWSLDRPYNQPQHF.

The chain uses TRBV7-6 and TRBJ2-2; D might be TRBD1 (7 bases). The CDR3 consists of 16 residues. Germline-derived CDR1 and CDR2 are SGHVS and FNYEAQ. V was cut by 2 bases and J by 5 bases, with 15 bases left in between. The CDR3 spells CASSLSSGGRTGELFF. CDR3 in DNA: TGTGCCAGCAGCTTATCTTCAGGGGGGAGGACCGGGGAGCTGTTTTTT. Full variable domain (missing parts from reference TRBV7-6 and TRBJ2-2): GAGVSQSPRYKVTKRGQDVALRCDPISGHVSLYWYRQALGQGPEFLTYFNYEAQQDKSGLPNDRFSAERPEGSISTLTIQRTEQRDSAMYRCASSLSSGGRTGELFFGEGSRLTVL.

This clone was recorded once. The DNA of the CDR3 is TGTGCCAGCAGCACAGAGGGGGGGCTTGGCCAGCCCCAGCATTTT. This sequence encodes CASSTEGGLGQPQHF. This rearrangement joins TRBV7-8 to TRBJ1-5, with D possibly TRBD1 on 6 matching bases. Trimming shortened V by 5 bases and J by 7 bases, and 18 bases separated the two germline ends. Germline V gene lookup returns CDR1 SGHVS and CDR2 FQNEAQ. The CDR3 runs 15 residues. Full variable domain (outside the CDR3, taken from reference TRBV7-8 and TRBJ1-5): GAGVSQSPRYKVAKRGQDVALRCDPISGHVSLFWYQQALGQGPEFLTYFQNEAQLDKSGLPSDRFFAERPEGSVSTLKIQRTQQEDSAVYLCASSTEGGLGQPQHFGDGTRLSIL.

The chain has TRBV6-6 and TRBJ2-7; 9 bases align to TRBD1. The CDR3 extends over 13 amino acids. Germline V CDR1 and CDR2: MNHNY, SVGAGI (reference sequence). V shed 9 bases, J shed 0 bases, and the junction held 3 bases outside the gene matches. The CDR3 is CASDRGDSYEQYF. In nucleotides, the CDR3 is TGTGCCAGTGACAGGGGGGACTCCTACGAGCAGTACTTC.

The chain uses TRBV11-3 and TRBJ1-5, with D possibly TRBD1 on 6 matching bases. V shed 1 base and J shed 5 bases, with 12 bases lying between them. This CDR3 is 15 amino acids long. Germline V gene sequence: CDR1 SGHNT, CDR2 YENEEA. The CDR3 nucleotides read TGTGCCAGCAGCTTAGGAGTCAGGGGAGATCAGCCCCAGCATTTT. Its protein product is CASSLGVRGDQPQHF.

This rearrangement joins TRBV7-3 to TRBJ2-5; possible D gene TRBD2, 6 bases. V lost 3 bases and J 4 bases, leaving 6 bases between the germline ends. From germline, CDR1 is SGHTA and CDR2 FQGTGA. This CDR3 contains 12 residues. The DNA of the CDR3 is TGTGCCAGCAGCTTCGGGGGAGAGACCCAGTACTTC. As protein: CASSFGGETQYF.

A few counts support this clone. The rearrangement joins TRBV2 to TRBJ2-7; TRBD1 matches 9 bases. The J segment lost 4 bases and the V segment lost 10 bases, leaving 11 bases of the junction unmatched. The CDR3 sequence is 14 residues long. Germline V gives CDR1 SNHLY, CDR2 FYNNEI. CDR3 nucleotides: TGTGCCATCGACCTTGACAGGGGGAAATACGAGCAGTACTTC. Translation gives CAIDLDRGKYEQYF. The entire variable domain, with the rest obtained from reference TRBV2 and TRBJ2-7, is as follows: EPEVTQTPSHQVTQMGQEVILRCVPISNHLYFYWYRQILGQKVEFLVSFYNNEISEKSEIFDDQFSVERPDGSNFTLKIRSTKLEDSAMYFCAIDLDRGKYEQYFGPGTRLTVT.

In its sample, this clone was seen once. The chain carries TRBV6-1 and TRBJ1-5; D gene unclear. Trimming took off 8 bases at V and 4 bases at J, with 15 bases between the two ends. CDR3 length: 14 amino acids. From germline, CDR1 is MNHNS and CDR2 SASEGT. The CDR3 DNA follows: TGTGCCAGCGCTGGTCGAGGCGCAAATCAGCCCCAGCATTTT. Translating gives CASAGRGANQPQHF.

This rearrangement joins TRBV27 to TRBJ2-5, with TRBD1 matching 8 bases. CDR1 and CDR2 (germline): MNHEY, SMNVEV (reference sequence). There are 15 residues in the CDR3. V was clipped by 7 bases and J by 2 bases; unmatched bases: 9. CDR3 sequence: CASTFSTGGQETQYF. As DNA, the CDR3 is TGTGCCAGCACCTTCTCTACAGGGGGTCAAGAGACCCAGTACTTC.

The chain is built from TRBV14 and TRBJ2-7; 10 bases line up with TRBD1. The V gene's germline CDR1 is SGHDN and CDR2 FVKESK. With V trimmed by 6 bases and J by 4 bases, 3 bases remained unmatched. This CDR3 spans 13 amino acids. CDR3: CASSRDRGYEQYF. CDR3 nucleotides: TGTGCCAGCAGTCGGGACAGGGGATACGAGCAGTACTTC.

This clone was recorded only once. V usage is TRBV25-1 and J usage is TRBJ2-1; 7 nucleotides agree with TRBD1. This CDR3 is 17 amino acids long. Germline V gives CDR1 MGHDK, CDR2 SYGVNS. Trimming removed 2 bases from V and 1 base from J; junction bases left unmatched: 8. Here the CDR3 DNA reads TGTGCCAGCAGTGAAGTGTCTGGCAGGGGGTCCTACAATGAGCAGTTCTTC. This encodes CASSEVSGRGSYNEQFF.

V is TRBV29-1 and J is TRBJ2-7; D unclear. V lost 0 bases to trimming and J lost 3 bases, with 9 bases between them. The CDR3 extends over 13 amino acids. Germline CDR1 and CDR2: SQVTM and ANQGSEA. As DNA, the CDR3 is TGCAGCGTTGAAGAAGACATCCACTACGAGCAGTACTTC. It translates to CSVEEDIHYEQYF.

This chain links TRBV2 with TRBJ1-6; 8 positions match TRBD1. Germline trimming cut 7 bases from V and 7 bases from J; bases unmatched to any gene: 6. The CDR3 extends over 14 amino acids. The germline CDR1 and CDR2 sequences are SNHLY and FYNNEI. The CDR3 bases are TGTGCCAGCAAGGGACAGGCGGGGAATTCACCCCTCCACTTT. It translates to CASKGQAGNSPLHF.

This clone appeared a few times. The chain recombines TRBV21-1 with TRBJ2-6; the table names TRBD1, a call not compared with the DNA. TRBV21-1 is listed as a pseudogene. The CDR3 contains 20 residues. The CDR3 region is CASLDFPGQGLRYGANVLTF. CDR3 sequence (DNA): TGTGCCAGCCTTGATTTCCCGGGACAGGGTTTAAGATACGGGGCCAACGTCCTGACTTTC.

The sample holds a few counts of this clone. In DNA, the CDR3 is TGTGCCAGCAGATCATCTCATCAGGGGGCTGGAGGCTACACCTTC. It translates to CASRSSHQGAGGYTF. This chain uses TRBV6-5 with TRBJ1-2; 8 bases line up with TRBD1. The CDR3 length is 15 residues. The ends lost 6 bases at V and 8 bases at J; junction bases unmatched: 14. Per germline, CDR1 MNHEY and CDR2 SVGAGI.

The chain carries TRBV6-1 and TRBJ1-5; TRBD1 agrees at 9 bases. The CDR3 runs 15 residues. Germline V lookup: CDR1 MNHNS, CDR2 SASEGT. The J segment lost 6 bases and the V segment lost 6 bases, leaving 9 bases of the junction unmatched. The CDR3 nucleotides are TGTGCCAGCAGCGGAACAGGGGGCAACACTCAGCCCCAGCATTTT. Encoded protein: CASSGTGGNTQPQHF.

The CDR3 here is CASSLLGGGDEQFF. DNA of the CDR3: TGTGCCAGCTCACTACTTGGGGGCGGCGATGAGCAGTTCTTC. The chain combines TRBV18 with TRBJ2-1; a weak D match, TRBD1 (6 bases). Trimming took 4 bases from V and 8 from J, leaving 15 bases between them. CDR3 length: 14 amino acids. Germline CDR1 KGHSH, CDR2 LQKENI.

The rearrangement links TRBV2 to TRBJ2-7, with D perhaps matching TRBD2 (6 bases). Looked up from germline, CDR1 is SNHLY and CDR2 is FYNNEI. The germline V and J ends were trimmed by 8 bases and 1 base, with 15 bases remaining between them. The CDR3 covers 14 residues. CDR3 in DNA: TGTGCCAGCGCCTCCGGGACTCCATCCTACGAGCAGTACTTC. This sequence encodes CASASGTPSYEQYF.

The V and J genes are TRBV29-1 and TRBJ1-5; the D is unclear. Germline CDR1 SQVTM, CDR2 ANQGSEA. V was pared by 4 bases and J by 6 bases, with 13 bases between. The CDR3 is 13 amino acids. The CDR3 nucleotides read TGCAGCGTTGGGCGTATAGCGGGTCAGCCCCAGCATTTT. Amino acids: CSVGRIAGQPQHF.

The chain employs TRBV7-9 and TRBJ2-4, with 10 bases aligning to TRBD1. V shed 4 bases and J 6 bases; nucleotides not matched to a gene: 6. The germline V gene encodes CDR1 SEHNR and CDR2 FQNEAQ (reference sequence). The CDR3 has 15 residues. CDR3 DNA: TGTGCCAGCAGCTATCAGGGACAGGGGAGAAACATTCAGTACTTC. This codes for CASSYQGQGRNIQYF.

The chain has TRBV10-1 and TRBJ2-3; a possible D gene is TRBD2 (6 bases). Germline CDR1 is WNHNN and CDR2 is SYGVQD (reference sequence). The germline V and J ends were trimmed by 3 bases and 6 bases, with 22 bases remaining between them. The CDR3 covers 17 residues. CDR3 sequence reads: CASSEGPGRGDQDTQYF. The DNA of the CDR3 is TGCGCCAGCAGTGAAGGGCCCGGGCGGGGTGATCAGGATACGCAGTATTTT.

The gene calls are TRBV27 and TRBJ1-2, with 9 bases matching TRBD1. V dropped 8 bases and J dropped 4; count of bases not matched to a gene: 8. The germline V gene encodes CDR1 MNHEY and CDR2 SMNVEV (reference sequence). CDR3 length: 14 residues. The CDR3: CASANRGLIYGYTF. Written as DNA, the CDR3 is TGTGCCAGCGCAAACAGGGGGCTTATCTATGGCTACACCTTC.

V usage is TRBV6-1 and J usage is TRBJ1-2; TRBD1 is a possible D gene (5 bases). Trimming cost V 4 bases and J 0 bases, with 6 bases left between them. CDR1 and CDR2 (germline): MNHNS, SASEGT. This CDR3 has 13 amino acids. The CDR3 loop is CASSVTANYGYTF. The DNA of the CDR3 is TGTGCCAGCAGTGTGACAGCTAACTATGGCTACACCTTC.

Only a few counts were recorded for this clone. The chain combines TRBV5-1 with TRBJ1-4; a weak D match, TRBD1 (6 bases). Trimming cost V 3 bases and J 10 bases, with 22 bases left between them. Germline loops: CDR1 SGHRS, CDR2 YFSETQ. This CDR3 has 16 residues. Written as DNA, the CDR3 is TGCGCCAGCAGCTCGACCCAGCAGGGGTTCTTGAGAAAACTGTTTTTT. Translated: CASSSTQQGFLRKLFF.